The table lists the clone carrying this T cell receptor (beta chain) with a count of one. In germline, CDR1 is MDHEN, CDR2 SYDVKM. V was shortened by 4 bases and J by 7 bases, with 10 bases between the two germline ends. CDR3 size: 13 residues. The authors reverse transcribed roughly 0.5 to 1 ug RNA with random hexamers. Amplification of TCR beta CDR3 across 54 Vbeta and 13 Jbeta was performed with immunoSEQ multiplex PCR. Each CDR3 protein is one row after TCRdb ran MiXCR on the immunoSEQ multiplex PCR reads. This sample has more than 55,000 distinct CDR3 sequences, with roughly 94% found just once. Sequencing of TCR beta was carried out in blood CD8+ and CD4+ T cells. This record comes from a study of CD8 T cells in Susac syndrome.

The TCR sequence derives from a human donor in good health. V and J are TRBV28 and TRBJ1-4; D is perhaps TRBD1 (5 bases). Input material: CD8+ T cells from PBMCs. The CDR3 loop reads CASSSWGSEKLFF. The CDR3 DNA is TGTGCCAGCAGTTCCTGGGGGAGTGAAAAACTGTTTTTT.